This T cell receptor beta chain was profiled in a study of blood T cell repertoires in COVID-19. CDR3 length equals 14 residues. CDR1 is SGHRS, CDR2 YFSETQ, per germline. Trimming shortened V by 6 bases and J by 3 bases, and 15 bases separated the two germline ends. The assay was immunoSEQ multiplex PCR, and TCRdb's table has in-frame clones only and misses some. The data show 250,000 or so clones, with approximately 90% seen just once and less than 0.9% held by the top ten. Sequences were obtained from PBMCs or T cells enriched from blood (not recorded which). The V call is TRBV5-1, the J call TRBJ1-1; D is perhaps TRBD1 (6 bases). This sequence was found in a man aged 45 to 65 who had been exposed to COVID-19. The CDR3 is CASTMTGLDTEAFF. CDR3 bases: TGCGCCAGCACAATGACAGGTTTGGACACTGAAGCTTTCTTT.